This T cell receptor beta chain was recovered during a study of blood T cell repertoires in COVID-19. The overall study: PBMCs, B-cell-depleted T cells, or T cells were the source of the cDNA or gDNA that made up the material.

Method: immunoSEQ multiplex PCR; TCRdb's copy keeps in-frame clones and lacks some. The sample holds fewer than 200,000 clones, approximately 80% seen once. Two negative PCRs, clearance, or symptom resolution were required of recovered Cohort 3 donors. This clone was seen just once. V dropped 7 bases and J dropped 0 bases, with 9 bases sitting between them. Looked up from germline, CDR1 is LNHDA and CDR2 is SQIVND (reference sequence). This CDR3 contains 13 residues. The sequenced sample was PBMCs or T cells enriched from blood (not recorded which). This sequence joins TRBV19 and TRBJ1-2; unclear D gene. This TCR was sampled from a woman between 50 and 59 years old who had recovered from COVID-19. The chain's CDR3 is CASTRVANYGYTF. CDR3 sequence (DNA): TGTGCCAGTACCCGAGTAGCTAACTATGGCTACACCTTC.